The 9 T cell receptor beta chains given below trace back to one sample, sequenced in a study of T cells in Graves' hyperthyroidism and ophthalmopathy. What was amplified from RNA transcripts were TCR beta CDR3 regions. Primed by the HTBI set, a first-round RT-PCR was run on the TCR CDR3. TCRdb re-called the multiplex PCR reads with MiXCR, one entry per CDR3 protein. The sample yields 400,000 to 550,000 distinct CDR3 sequences, around a quarter seen once. The sample comprised blood. These TCRs come from a woman in her 30s with Graves' ophthalmopathy.

This clonotype was seen repeatedly, ten times or more. The chain carries TRBV16 and TRBJ1-2, with TRBD1 as a possible D gene (5 bases). V lost 9 bases to trimming and J lost 5 bases, with 16 bases between them. CDR1 is KGHSY, CDR2 FQNENV, per germline. This CDR3 is 13 amino acids long. CDR3 in DNA: TGTGCCAGTAGAGGGACGGACCAATATGGCTACACCTTC. Protein: CASRGTDQYGYTF.

This clonotype was picked up many times. The CDR3 loop is CASSPSTLDGDTEAFF. CDR3 in DNA: TGTGCCAGCTCACCCTCTACTCTTGACGGGGACACTGAAGCTTTCTTT. The V and J genes are TRBV18 and TRBJ1-1; no reliable D call. CDR3 size: 16 residues. CDR1 and CDR2 (germline): KGHSH, LQKENI. V was cut by 3 bases and J by 3 bases, with 17 bases left in between.

Many counts were recorded for this clonotype. In nucleotides, the CDR3 is TGCAGTGCTCGGTCGGGGGATTTGAACACTGAAGCTTTCTTT. It specifies CSARSGDLNTEAFF. The chain employs TRBV20-1 and TRBJ1-1; TRBD1 might be the D (5 bases). The CDR3 length is 14 residues. Trimming removed 5 bases from V and 0 bases from J, with 13 bases in between. Germline V gene data show CDR1 as DFQATT and CDR2 as SNEGSKA (reference sequence).

This clonotype showed up many times. This chain connects TRBV20-1 to TRBJ1-5, with a weak D call TRBD1 (6 bases). The CDR3 runs to 14 residues. Germline V gene lookup returns CDR1 DFQATT and CDR2 SNEGSKA (reference sequence). Trimming took 3 bases from V and 5 from J, leaving 14 bases between them. CDR3 nucleotides: TGCAGTGCTAGCCCTACAGGGTACGATCAGCCCCAGCATTTT. Protein product: CSASPTGYDQPQHF.

CDR3 protein: CSANPPRGSTEAFF. CDR3 sequence (DNA): TGCAGTGCTAATCCCCCGAGGGGGAGCACTGAAGCTTTCTTT. The J gene is TRBJ1-1, the V gene TRBV20-1; a weak D match, TRBD1 (6 bases). The CDR3 is 14 residues long. V lost 4 bases, J lost 4 bases, and 16 bases lay in between. Germline-derived CDR1 and CDR2 are DFQATT and SNEGSKA (reference sequence).

This clonotype has more than one count but fewer than ten. The chain joins TRBV12-3 or TRBV12-4 to TRBJ2-7; D gene ambiguous. Trimming left V 2 bases short and J 3 bases short, with 8 bases between. The CDR3 covers 13 residues. Written as DNA, the CDR3 is TGTGCCAGCAGTTTATATCTACTCTACGAGCAGTACTTC. It yields the protein CASSLYLLYEQYF.

This clonotype was found a few times. The rearrangement links TRBV20-1 to TRBJ2-5; 12 nucleotides line up with TRBD2. CDR1 and CDR2 from the germline V gene are DFQATT and SNEGSKA (reference sequence). The J segment lost 4 bases and the V segment lost 5 bases, leaving 5 bases of the junction unmatched. The CDR3 length is 14 residues. The CDR3 DNA follows: TGCAGTGCTGCTAGCGGGAGGGCGGCAGAGACCCAGTACTTC. Its protein product is CSAASGRAAETQYF.

This clonotype was seen many times. The genes are TRBV20-1 and TRBJ2-5; no reliable D call. The CDR3 sequence is 11 residues long. V shed 3 bases and J shed 5 bases, with 7 bases lying between them. Germline V gives CDR1 DFQATT, CDR2 SNEGSKA (reference sequence). The CDR3, as DNA: TGCAGTGCTAGGGCTCTGGAGACCCAGTACTTC. Translated, it gives CSARALETQYF.

The chain has TRBV12-3 or TRBV12-4 and TRBJ1-2; D not certain. This CDR3 has 13 residues. V was clipped by 3 bases and J by 8 bases, with 13 bases between them. CDR3 residues: CASSFSARAGYTF. DNA of the CDR3: TGTGCCAGCAGTTTTTCGGCCCGGGCGGGCTACACCTTC.